This passage covers 22 T cell receptor beta chains from one sample sequenced in a study of regulatory T cells in long-lasting Graves disease. Building the TCR beta libraries relied on iRepertoire HTBI primers, and CDR3 regions underwent Arm-PCR. TCRdb used MiXCR to reprocess the multiplex PCR reads, holding one entry per CDR3 protein. Altogether some 470,000 distinct CDR3 sequences are present, 20% to 25% being singletons, with the ten largest covering roughly 7.7%. Noted time point: persistent/refractory GD, antithyroid drugs over 5 years with positive TRAb. From PBMCs, RNA was extracted and then used to make the TCR library. This material consisted of peripheral blood mononuclear cells (PBMCs), taken when the disease was refractory, from a patient treated with antithyroid drugs. All receptors come from a female donor with Graves disease.

There are many counts of this clonotype. V gene TRBV11-3 combines with J gene TRBJ2-2; D is ambiguous. The CDR3 runs to 17 residues. CDR1 and CDR2 from the germline V gene are SGHNT and YENEEA. Trimming pared 1 base from V and 1 base from J, leaving 13 bases between. CDR3 bases: TGTGCCAGCAGCTTAGCGACGTGGACCGAGAACACCGGGGAGCTGTTTTTT. This translates into CASSLATWTENTGELFF. The variable domain in full, with the rest retrieved from reference TRBV11-3 and TRBJ2-2, is EAGVVQSPRYKIIEKKQPVAFWCNPISGHNTLYWYLQNLGQGPELLIRYENEEAVDDSQLPKDRFSAERLKGVDSTLKIQPAELGDSAVYLCASSLATWTENTGELFFGEGSRLTVL.

In this sample, this clonotype turned up many times. The chain links TRBV11-2 to TRBJ2-7; maybe TRBD1 (7 bases). From germline, CDR1 is SGHAT and CDR2 FQNNGV. V was cut by 4 bases and J by 6 bases, with 13 bases left in between. The CDR3 sequence is 13 residues long. CDR3 sequence: CASSSSGGTEQYF. CDR3 DNA: TGTGCCAGCAGCTCCTCAGGGGGGACCGAGCAGTACTTC. The whole variable domain, remainder taken from reference TRBV11-2 and TRBJ2-7, is EAGVAQSPRYKIIEKRQSVAFWCNPISGHATLYWYQQILGQGPKLLIQFQNNGVVDDSQLPKDRFSAERLKGVDSTLKIQPAKLEDSAVYLCASSSSGGTEQYFGPGTRLTVT.

This chain uses TRBV7-9 with TRBJ2-5; a possible D gene is TRBD2 (7 bases). The CDR3 length is 16 residues. The germline gives CDR1 SEHNR, CDR2 FQNEAQ (reference sequence). Trimming shortened V by 1 base and J by 2 bases, and 14 bases separated the two germline ends. CDR3 nucleotides: TGTGCCAGCAGCTTAGGGGAGGGGGACCTACAAGAGACCCAGTACTTC. Its protein is CASSLGEGDLQETQYF.

This rearrangement joins TRBV20-1 to TRBJ2-1; D gene unclear. The germline V and J ends were trimmed by 0 bases and 5 bases, with 8 bases remaining between them. Germline lookup yields CDR1 DFQATT and CDR2 SNEGSKA (reference sequence). This CDR3 is built from 13 residues. CDR3 DNA sequence: TGCAGTGCTAGAGAGGTTTCGGACAATGAGCAGTTCTTC. Translation: CSAREVSDNEQFF.

This clonotype was observed many times. The chain carries TRBV6-1 and TRBJ2-5, with TRBD1 matching over 8 bases. V lost 8 bases, J lost 4 bases, and 12 bases stayed unmatched. CDR1 is MNHNS, CDR2 SASEGT, per germline. This CDR3 contains 15 residues. The CDR3, as DNA: TGTGCCAGCGACAGGGGTCTGGTATTTGGAGAGACCCAGTACTTC. Translating gives CASDRGLVFGETQYF.

The chain employs TRBV6-1 and TRBJ1-5; possible D gene TRBD1, 6 bases. CDR3 length equals 15 residues. V shed 3 bases and J shed 2 bases, with 11 bases lying between them. Per the germline V gene, CDR1 is MNHNS and CDR2 is SASEGT. The CDR3 here is CASSDNREGNQPQHF. The CDR3 DNA reads TGTGCCAGCAGTGACAACAGGGAGGGCAATCAGCCCCAGCATTTT.

This clonotype was counted many times. The chain has TRBV28 and TRBJ2-7; D ambiguous. The CDR3 is made up of 11 amino acids. The V gene's germline CDR1 is MDHEN and CDR2 SYDVKM. V shed 11 bases and J shed 3 bases, with 11 bases lying between them. The CDR3 protein is CAARANYEQYF. The CDR3 coding sequence is TGTGCCGCCCGGGCGAACTACGAGCAGTACTTC.

At least ten counts were recorded for this clonotype. The rearrangement links TRBV6-2 or TRBV6-3 to TRBJ1-2, with 7 nucleotides matching TRBD1. The junction had 25 bases not matched to a gene; V was cut back by 4 bases and J by 5 bases. CDR3 length equals 20 residues. Germline CDR1 is MNHEY and CDR2 is SVGEGT. CDR3: CASSLSGSLGTVFNYYGYTF. DNA of the CDR3: TGTGCCAGCAGTTTATCCGGTTCGCTCGGGACAGTCTTCAATTATTATGGCTACACCTTC.

The V and J genes are TRBV19 and TRBJ2-2; 9 bases agree with TRBD2. V lost 7 bases to trimming and J lost 5 bases; unmatched junction nucleotides: 11. The CDR3 has 16 residues. The germline V gene has CDR1 LNHDA and CDR2 SQIVND (reference sequence). The CDR3 DNA reads as TGTGCCAGTACCCCAGGACTAGCGCAAAAGACCGGGGAGCTGTTTTTT. It specifies CASTPGLAQKTGELFF.

This clonotype was detected many times. The V and J genes are TRBV10-3 and TRBJ2-2; 9 bases map to TRBD2. In germline, CDR1 is ENHRY, CDR2 SYGVKD. The CDR3 has 14 amino acids. J gave up 6 bases and V 10 bases, and 9 bases lay outside the gene matches. CDR3 region: CATAPSGGPGELFF. The CDR3 DNA reads TGTGCCACCGCCCCCAGCGGGGGGCCCGGGGAGCTGTTTTTT.

This clonotype appeared many times. The gene calls are TRBV12-3 or TRBV12-4 and TRBJ2-7; tentative D call: TRBD2 (6 bases). This CDR3 contains 13 residues. Trimming took 6 bases from V and 9 from J, leaving 18 bases between them. The CDR3 sequence is CASSREWAVGQYF. The CDR3 nucleotides are TGTGCCAGCAGCCGGGAGTGGGCGGTCGGGCAGTACTTC.

This clonotype was detected only a few times. The chain combines TRBV28 with TRBJ2-1; 15 nucleotides agree with TRBD2. The CDR3 has 18 residues. J lost 5 bases, V lost 5 bases, and 10 bases had no gene match. Per the germline V gene, CDR1 is MDHEN and CDR2 is SYDVKM. In DNA, the CDR3 is TGTGCCAGCAGTCATGGACTAGCGGGAGGGCGGGGGGACAATGAGCAGTTCTTC. Its translation: CASSHGLAGGRGDNEQFF. The full variable domain, completed using reference TRBV28 and TRBJ2-1, is DVKVTQSSRYLVKRTGEKVFLECVQDMDHENMFWYRQDPGLGLRLIYFSYDVKMKEKGDIPEGYSVSREKKERFSLILESASTNQTSMYLCASSHGLAGGRGDNEQFFGPGTRLTVL.

This clonotype has at least ten counts. This sequence joins TRBV28 and TRBJ2-5; D uncertain. CDR1 and CDR2 (germline): MDHEN, SYDVKM. The CDR3 extends over 12 amino acids. V was shortened by 3 bases and J by 4 bases, with 6 bases between the two germline ends. CDR3 sequence reads: CASSFLPETQYF. CDR3 DNA: TGTGCCAGCAGTTTTCTGCCAGAGACCCAGTACTTC.

This clonotype was seen many times. V gene TRBV28 combines with J gene TRBJ1-6; D may be TRBD1 (5 bases). Germline V CDR1 and CDR2: MDHEN, SYDVKM. Trimming left V 6 bases short and J 10 bases short, with 13 bases between. The CDR3 sequence is 13 residues long. This CDR3 is CASRERTGSPLHF. In DNA form, the CDR3 reads TGTGCCAGCAGGGAACGAACAGGCTCACCCCTCCACTTT.

The rearrangement links TRBV20-1 to TRBJ2-5; a possible D gene is TRBD2 (6 bases). Germline V gives CDR1 DFQATT, CDR2 SNEGSKA (reference sequence). There are 13 residues in the CDR3. The V and J ends lost 3 bases and 3 bases respectively, with 11 bases between them. The CDR3 protein is CSASQGGKETQYF. CDR3 nucleotide sequence: TGCAGTGCTAGCCAGGGAGGAAAAGAGACCCAGTACTTC.

The chain combines TRBV6-1 with TRBJ2-5; no firm D call. CDR3 size: 13 residues. In germline, CDR1 is MNHNS, CDR2 SASEGT. The V and J ends lost 8 bases and 3 bases respectively, with 13 bases between them. CDR3 loop: CASPPRIEETQYF. The CDR3 DNA follows: TGTGCCAGCCCACCTAGAATAGAAGAGACCCAGTACTTC.

This clonotype has a count of ten or more. The CDR3 coding sequence is TGTGCCACCAGTGACCCCACCTTGACCCAGTACTTC. Protein sequence: CATSDPTLTQYF. V usage is TRBV24-1 and J usage is TRBJ2-5; D is unclear. The germline CDR1 and CDR2 sequences are KGHDR and SFDVKD. V dropped 4 bases and J dropped 7 bases, with 9 bases sitting between them. There are 12 residues in the CDR3.

The chain joins TRBV29-1 to TRBJ2-7, with a tentative D call TRBD1 (5 bases). Germline CDR1 SQVTM, CDR2 ANQGSEA. The V gene lost 4 bases and the J gene lost 5 bases, with 15 bases spanning the gap. The CDR3 runs to 13 residues. CDR3 residues: CSVATGQPHEQYF. CDR3 in DNA: TGCAGCGTTGCAACCGGACAACCCCACGAGCAGTACTTC.

This clonotype was seen a few times. The rearrangement uses TRBV5-1 and TRBJ1-3; D unclear. The CDR3 consists of 17 residues. CDR1 and CDR2 (germline): SGHRS, YFSETQ. The V end was cut by 0 bases, the J end by 0 bases, with 13 bases between. Here the CDR3 reads CASSLARTANSGNTIYF. The CDR3 coding sequence is TGCGCCAGCAGCTTGGCCCGGACCGCTAACTCTGGAAACACCATATATTTT.

This sequence joins TRBV24-1 and TRBJ2-3; 8 bases match TRBD1. Per germline, CDR1 KGHDR and CDR2 SFDVKD. With 4 bases clipped from V and 2 bases from J, the junction kept 4 bases outside the gene matches. The CDR3 contains 15 residues. For the CDR3, the DNA is TGTGCCACCAGTGACCAGGGACAGGACACAGATACGCAGTATTTT. This sequence encodes CATSDQGQDTDTQYF.

Ten or more counts support this clonotype. V usage is TRBV5-8 and J usage is TRBJ1-4; 7 bases match TRBD1. The CDR3 is 16 amino acids. The V gene end was trimmed by 4 bases and the J gene end by 7 bases; junction bases not matched to a gene: 13. CDR1 and CDR2 (germline): SGHTS, YDEGEE. CDR3: CASSRLRTGWGEKLFF. CDR3 coding DNA: TGTGCCAGCAGCCGCCTTAGGACAGGCTGGGGTGAAAAACTGTTTTTT.

This clonotype was detected many times. The chain couples TRBV10-3 to TRBJ2-7, with D unresolved. The CDR3 loop spans 12 amino acids. The ends were cut back, 10 bases at V and 0 bases at J, with 10 bases in the middle. Germline values: CDR1 ENHRY, CDR2 SYGVKD. The CDR3 here is CATAYVSYEQYF. CDR3 coding DNA: TGTGCCACCGCTTACGTCTCCTACGAGCAGTACTTC.